These T cell receptor beta chains were read from a single sample in a study of T-cell reconstitution after alpha-beta-depleted transplantation in children. TCRdb recomputed calls from the PCR reads with MiXCR, one row per CDR3 protein. Among hundreds of thousands of distinct CDR3 sequences, roughly 8.2% were seen once, and the ten largest hold about 8.2%. The specimen comprised peripheral blood, sampled 360 days after TCRalphabeta/CD19-depleted stem cell transplant. The receptors here all came from a female patient aged 2 to 10 who had a stem cell transplant for Fanconi anemia, so the T cells may come from the graft donor. CDR3s include the opening cysteine and the closing phenylalanine or tryptophan. The order of the fields is J gene, V gene, CDR3 length, clone size, D gene, CDR3 protein, CDR3 DNA. The D gene is left open where the match is weak. Clone size is given for some rows only: seen once, a few or many times, or a class if the clone is expanded.

TRBJ2-1 | TRBV7-2 | 15 | . | . | CASSSRWSSYNEQFF | TGTGCCAGCAGCTCGCGCTGGAGCTCCTACAATGAGCAGTTCTTC
TRBJ2-4 | TRBV7-2 | 13 | many | . | CASSSQYKNIQYF | TGTGCCAGCAGCTCGCAGTACAAAAACATTCAGTACTTC
TRBJ2-2 | TRBV12-3/TRBV12-4 | 11 | many | . | CASRITGELFF | TGTGCCAGCAGAATCACCGGGGAGCTGTTTTTT
TRBJ2-3 | TRBV21-1 | 15 | few | . | CASTRLAEFTDTQYF | TGTGCCAGCACAAGGCTAGCGGAGTTCACAGATACGCAGTATTTT
TRBJ1-1 | TRBV2 | 12 | . | . | CASATGWTEAFF | TGTGCCAGCGCTACAGGGTGGACTGAAGCTTTCTTT
TRBJ1-5 | TRBV7-6 | 14 | many | . | CASSFMGANQPQHF | TGTGCCAGCAGCTTTATGGGGGCCAATCAGCCCCAGCATTTT
TRBJ2-7 | TRBV12-3/TRBV12-4 | 18 | many | . | CASSLAQVATVAGYEQYF | TGTGCCAGCAGTTTAGCCCAGGTGGCGACAGTGGCGGGGTACGAGCAGTACTTC
TRBJ1-5 | TRBV20-1 | 16 | many | . | CSARRTEGGGRQPQHF | TGCAGTGCTAGACGCACGGAGGGGGGTGGACGGCAGCCCCAGCATTTT
TRBJ2-1 | TRBV9 | 14 | many | . | CASSPRGERRGQFF | TGTGCCAGCAGCCCCCGAGGGGAGAGGAGGGGCCAGTTCTTC
TRBJ2-1 | TRBV6-2/TRBV6-3 | 13 | . | TRBD2 | CASAGGPYNEQFF | TGTGCCAGCGCGGGGGGGCCCTACAATGAGCAGTTCTTC
TRBJ2-3 | TRBV20-1 | 15 | many | TRBD2 | CSARVGLAGTDTQYF | TGCAGTGCTAGAGTGGGACTAGCGGGGACAGATACGCAGTATTTT
TRBJ1-5 | TRBV28 | 17 | many | TRBD1 | CASSSSRGRGSNQPQHF | TGTGCCAGCAGTTCCTCCAGGGGGCGGGGTAGCAATCAGCCCCAGCATTTT
TRBJ2-7 | TRBV20-1 | 11 | many | TRBD2 | CSAGPGGSQYF | TGCAGTGCTGGGCCGGGAGGCTCTCAGTACTTC
TRBJ2-1 | TRBV5-1 | 15 | many | . | CASSLGLHRINEQFF | TGCGCCAGCAGCTTGGGACTCCATCGTATCAATGAGCAGTTCTTC
TRBJ2-7 | TRBV7-2 | 13 | many | . | CASSLVVLAEQYF | TGTGCCAGCAGCTTAGTTGTTCTAGCCGAGCAGTACTTC
TRBJ1-6 | TRBV2 | 16 | many | . | CASSLDLQGAGSPLHF | TGTGCCAGCAGTCTTGACCTACAGGGAGCAGGCTCACCCCTCCACTTT